Listed below are T cell receptor beta chains from one sample, sequenced in a study of PD-L1 blockade in urothelial cancer. The assay was immunoSEQ multiplex PCR, and TCRdb's table has in-frame clones only and misses some. The data hold roughly 52,000 clones, with 79% observed a single time. The starting material was PBMCs, obtained around atezolizumab (anti-PD-L1) treatment. All receptors derive from a man in his 70s with urothelial cancer. The CDR3 runs from the conserved cysteine through the conserved F or W. A D gene is named only where the DNA matches it firmly. A row's size may be missing; if present it is once, few, many or a size class.

v_call: TRBV29-1; d_call: TRBD1; clone_size: NA; j_call: TRBJ1-5; cdr3_aa: CSVAGGGQPQHF; cdr3_nt: TGCAGCGTTGCAGGGGGCGGGCAGCCCCAGCATTTT
v_call: TRBV6-1; d_call: NA; clone_size: NA; j_call: TRBJ1-1; cdr3_aa: CASKLRVLNTEAFF; cdr3_nt: TGTGCCAGCAAGCTCAGGGTGTTGAACACTGAAGCTTTCTTT
v_call: TRBV28; d_call: NA; clone_size: NA; j_call: TRBJ1-2; cdr3_aa: CASSLYGTGGYTF; cdr3_nt: TGTGCCAGCAGTTTATACGGAACAGGGGGCTACACCTTC
v_call: TRBV28; d_call: TRBD1; clone_size: NA; j_call: TRBJ1-2; cdr3_aa: CASRPSRGNGYTF; cdr3_nt: TGTGCCAGCAGACCCAGCAGGGGGAATGGCTACACCTTC
v_call: TRBV5-6; d_call: NA; clone_size: NA; j_call: TRBJ1-1; cdr3_aa: CASSATNPAAWGGHTEAFF; cdr3_nt: TGTGCCAGCAGCGCTACAAATCCGGCGGCTTGGGGCGGACACACTGAAGCTTTCTTT
v_call: TRBV27; d_call: NA; clone_size: NA; j_call: TRBJ2-2; cdr3_aa: CASTTLTKLQNTGELFF; cdr3_nt: TGTGCCAGCACAACCCTTACCAAACTCCAGAACACCGGGGAGCTGTTTTTT
v_call: TRBV5-4; d_call: TRBD1; clone_size: NA; j_call: TRBJ1-1; cdr3_aa: CASSSGGLVRGSTEAFF; cdr3_nt: TGTGCCAGCAGCTCAGGGGGGCTTGTACGGGGGAGCACTGAAGCTTTCTTT
v_call: TRBV5-1; d_call: TRBD2; clone_size: once; j_call: TRBJ2-1; cdr3_aa: CASSLEGGRGNEQFF; cdr3_nt: TGCGCCAGCAGCTTGGAGGGCGGGAGGGGCAATGAGCAGTTCTTC
v_call: TRBV10-3; d_call: TRBD1; clone_size: NA; j_call: TRBJ2-5; cdr3_aa: CAISRDREGQTQYF; cdr3_nt: TGTGCCATCAGTAGGGACAGGGAGGGGCAGACCCAGTACTTC
v_call: TRBV19; d_call: TRBD1; clone_size: NA; j_call: TRBJ1-3; cdr3_aa: CASSIGTVRGRNTIYF; cdr3_nt: TGTGCCAGTAGTATCGGGACAGTCCGCGGGAGAAACACCATATATTTT
v_call: TRBV9; d_call: NA; clone_size: few; j_call: TRBJ2-1; cdr3_aa: CASLNEQFF; cdr3_nt: TGTGCCAGTCTGAATGAGCAGTTCTTC
v_call: TRBV7-6; d_call: NA; clone_size: NA; j_call: TRBJ2-7; cdr3_aa: CASSFSTGSSYEQYF; cdr3_nt: TGTGCCAGCAGCTTCTCTACGGGAAGCTCCTACGAGCAGTACTTC
v_call: TRBV29-1; d_call: NA; clone_size: NA; j_call: TRBJ2-1; cdr3_aa: CSDWDKQYNEQFF; cdr3_nt: TGCAGCGATTGGGACAAGCAATACAATGAGCAGTTCTTC
v_call: TRBV9; d_call: TRBD2; clone_size: NA; j_call: TRBJ2-1; cdr3_aa: CASSVGTSVPNEQFF; cdr3_nt: TGTGCCAGCAGCGTAGGAACTAGCGTACCCAATGAGCAGTTCTTC
v_call: TRBV4-1; d_call: TRBD1; clone_size: few; j_call: TRBJ1-2; cdr3_aa: CASSQVIRKTGTDYGYTF; cdr3_nt: TGCGCCAGCAGCCAAGTAATTAGAAAAACCGGGACAGACTATGGCTACACCTTC
v_call: TRBV4-2; d_call: TRBD2; clone_size: NA; j_call: TRBJ2-1; cdr3_aa: CASSRDPRLAGGPSYNEQFF; cdr3_nt: TGTGCCAGCAGCCGAGACCCTAGACTAGCGGGAGGACCATCCTACAATGAGCAGTTCTTC
v_call: TRBV7-8; d_call: TRBD1; clone_size: NA; j_call: TRBJ1-5; cdr3_aa: CASSLGGQGSQPQHF; cdr3_nt: TGTGCCAGCAGCTTAGGGGGACAGGGGAGTCAGCCCCAGCATTTT
v_call: TRBV27; d_call: NA; clone_size: NA; j_call: TRBJ1-5; cdr3_aa: CASSLSTVGAPQHF; cdr3_nt: TGTGCCAGCAGTTTATCCACGGTGGGGGCGCCCCAGCATTTT
v_call: TRBV19; d_call: NA; clone_size: once; j_call: TRBJ1-1; cdr3_aa: CASSIDRVGLGEATEAFF; cdr3_nt: TGTGCCAGTAGTATAGATCGGGTTGGTTTGGGGGAGGCTACTGAAGCTTTCTTT
v_call: TRBV6-6; d_call: TRBD2; clone_size: NA; j_call: TRBJ2-3; cdr3_aa: CASSYSIGIGGDTQYF; cdr3_nt: TGTGCCAGCAGTTACTCGATCGGGATCGGGGGGGATACGCAGTATTTT
v_call: TRBV15; d_call: TRBD1; clone_size: NA; j_call: TRBJ2-7; cdr3_aa: CATSRDPPGQGVEQYF; cdr3_nt: TGTGCCACCAGCAGAGATCCCCCCGGACAGGGTGTCGAGCAGTACTTC
v_call: TRBV28; d_call: TRBD1; clone_size: NA; j_call: TRBJ1-5; cdr3_aa: CASAPGQGEQPQHF; cdr3_nt: TGTGCCAGCGCCCCGGGACAGGGGGAACAGCCCCAGCATTTT
v_call: TRBV7-3; d_call: NA; clone_size: few; j_call: TRBJ2-5; cdr3_aa: CASPQRSGQETQYF; cdr3_nt: TGTGCCAGCCCTCAAAGAAGCGGACAAGAGACCCAGTACTTC
v_call: TRBV19; d_call: TRBD1; clone_size: NA; j_call: TRBJ2-7; cdr3_aa: CASSIGQGIGEQYF; cdr3_nt: TGTGCCAGTAGTATTGGACAGGGAATTGGCGAGCAGTACTTC
v_call: TRBV19; d_call: NA; clone_size: NA; j_call: TRBJ2-5; cdr3_aa: CASSGGPWETQYF; cdr3_nt: TGTGCCAGTAGTGGAGGGCCCTGGGAGACCCAGTACTTC
v_call: TRBV28; d_call: NA; clone_size: NA; j_call: TRBJ1-5; cdr3_aa: CASSLSPGLGGGDQPQHF; cdr3_nt: TGTGCCAGCAGTTTATCACCGGGACTCGGAGGGGGGGATCAGCCCCAGCATTTT
v_call: TRBV30; d_call: NA; clone_size: once; j_call: TRBJ1-2; cdr3_aa: CAWSAGNGYTF; cdr3_nt: TGTGCCTGGAGTGCGGGGAATGGCTACACCTTC
v_call: TRBV6-1; d_call: TRBD1; clone_size: NA; j_call: TRBJ1-2; cdr3_aa: CASRPGQGFFDGYTF; cdr3_nt: TGTGCCAGCAGACCGGGACAGGGGTTCTTCGATGGCTACACCTTC
v_call: TRBV9; d_call: NA; clone_size: NA; j_call: TRBJ1-2; cdr3_aa: CASSVQGTYGYTF; cdr3_nt: TGTGCCAGCAGCGTACAGGGGACCTACGGCTACACCTTC
v_call: TRBV6-5; d_call: NA; clone_size: NA; j_call: TRBJ2-6; cdr3_aa: CASSYSLGVGANVLTF; cdr3_nt: TGTGCCAGCAGTTACTCGTTAGGGGTTGGGGCCAACGTCCTGACTTTC
v_call: TRBV5-4; d_call: NA; clone_size: NA; j_call: TRBJ2-3; cdr3_aa: CASSLEGVSDTQYF; cdr3_nt: TGTGCCAGCAGCTTGGAAGGGGTTAGTGATACGCAGTATTTT
v_call: TRBV6-1; d_call: NA; clone_size: NA; j_call: TRBJ1-4; cdr3_aa: CASSEADLWTNEKLFF; cdr3_nt: TGTGCCAGCAGTGAGGCCGATTTATGGACTAATGAAAAACTGTTTTTT
v_call: TRBV28; d_call: NA; clone_size: NA; j_call: TRBJ2-7; cdr3_aa: CASSLKGQTYEQYF; cdr3_nt: TGTGCCAGCAGTTTGAAGGGACAAACCTACGAGCAGTACTTC
v_call: TRBV27; d_call: TRBD2; clone_size: NA; j_call: TRBJ2-1; cdr3_aa: CASSFTSGGYNEQFF; cdr3_nt: TGTGCCAGCAGTTTTACTAGCGGGGGTTACAATGAGCAGTTCTTC
v_call: TRBV7-2; d_call: NA; clone_size: few; j_call: TRBJ1-2; cdr3_aa: CASSLIGQPRGGYTF; cdr3_nt: TGTGCCAGCAGCTTAATAGGACAGCCAAGGGGTGGCTACACCTTC
v_call: TRBV5-6; d_call: TRBD1; clone_size: NA; j_call: TRBJ1-1; cdr3_aa: CASSHGTGIKNTEAFF; cdr3_nt: TGTGCCAGCAGCCACGGGACAGGGATCAAGAACACTGAAGCTTTCTTT
v_call: TRBV7-2; d_call: NA; clone_size: NA; j_call: TRBJ2-5; cdr3_aa: CASGGQFEETQYF; cdr3_nt: TGTGCCAGCGGCGGACAGTTCGAGGAGACCCAGTACTTC
v_call: TRBV28; d_call: NA; clone_size: NA; j_call: TRBJ1-2; cdr3_aa: CASRRTQTYGYTF; cdr3_nt: TGTGCCAGCAGGCGGACACAAACCTATGGCTACACCTTC
v_call: TRBV25-1; d_call: NA; clone_size: NA; j_call: TRBJ2-7; cdr3_aa: CASSAKGGASYEQYF; cdr3_nt: TGTGCCAGCAGTGCCAAAGGCGGAGCCTCCTACGAGCAGTACTTC
v_call: TRBV7-2; d_call: TRBD1; clone_size: NA; j_call: TRBJ2-7; cdr3_aa: CASSLLTGGIYEQYF; cdr3_nt: TGTGCCAGCAGCTTATTGACAGGGGGCATCTACGAGCAGTACTTC
v_call: TRBV13; d_call: TRBD2; clone_size: NA; j_call: TRBJ2-3; cdr3_aa: CASSYFGLAKSTDTQYF; cdr3_nt: TGTGCCAGCAGCTATTTCGGACTAGCGAAAAGCACAGATACGCAGTATTTT
v_call: TRBV2; d_call: NA; clone_size: NA; j_call: TRBJ2-4; cdr3_aa: CASSDHRALQNIQYF; cdr3_nt: TGTGCCAGCAGTGACCACAGGGCCCTCCAAAACATTCAGTACTTC
v_call: TRBV10-3; d_call: NA; clone_size: once; j_call: TRBJ1-1; cdr3_aa: CAISWQYLSLNTEAFF; cdr3_nt: TGTGCCATCAGTTGGCAGTACCTTTCGTTGAACACTGAAGCTTTCTTT
v_call: TRBV2; d_call: NA; clone_size: NA; j_call: TRBJ2-5; cdr3_aa: CASSEREETQYF; cdr3_nt: TGTGCCAGCAGTGAACGGGAAGAGACCCAGTACTTC